A single sample is the source of the 28 T cell receptor beta chains below, sequenced in a study of T-cell reconstitution after alpha-beta-depleted transplantation in children. Unique molecular identifiers were used to barcode this TCRbeta library. TCRdb ran MiXCR on the PCR reads and lists one entry per CDR3 protein. The repertoire consists of roughly 590,000 distinct CDR3 sequences, with about 15% occurring once and the leading ten covering about 1.1%. The material sequenced was PBMCs from the stem cell graft donor, taken from the stem cell graft. The receptors derive from a human donor who donated a stem cell graft to a child with acute myeloid leukemia.

This chain connects TRBV5-1 to TRBJ1-2, with D tentatively TRBD1 (5 bases). V was trimmed by 1 base and J by 1 base, leaving 14 bases between them. There are 16 residues in the CDR3. Per germline, CDR1 SGHRS and CDR2 YFSETQ. CDR3 loop: CASSLSPDTNNYGYTF. As DNA, the CDR3 is TGCGCCAGCAGCTTGAGCCCGGACACCAATAACTATGGCTACACCTTC.

This clonotype occurred a few times. The chain combines TRBV25-1 with TRBJ1-4; D call uncertain. Germline values: CDR1 MGHDK, CDR2 SYGVNS. Trimming took off 3 bases at V and 3 bases at J, with 11 bases between the two ends. The CDR3 contains 15 residues. The CDR3 protein is CASSDVGLSNEKLFF. Here the CDR3 DNA reads TGTGCCAGCAGTGATGTTGGACTTTCTAATGAAAAACTGTTTTTT.

The chain combines TRBV7-9 with TRBJ2-5; 9 nucleotides align to TRBD1. From germline, CDR1 is SEHNR and CDR2 FQNEAQ (reference sequence). CDR3 length: 15 residues. The ends lost 4 bases at V and 2 bases at J; junction bases unmatched: 5. In DNA, the CDR3 is TGTGCCAGCAGCTCTCGGGACAGGGAGCAAGAGACCCAGTACTTC. It yields the protein CASSSRDREQETQYF.

This clonotype was detected many times. The chain joins TRBV5-6 to TRBJ2-1; 7 bases fit TRBD1. The CDR3 sequence is 17 residues long. The trim removed 4 bases at V and 3 bases at J, leaving 13 bases unmatched. Germline CDR1 is SGHDT and CDR2 is YYEEEE. In nucleotides, the CDR3 is TGTGCCAGCAGCAACCGGGTAACAGGGGTGGGCTACAATGAGCAGTTCTTC. Amino acid sequence: CASSNRVTGVGYNEQFF.

This clonotype was picked up many times. The chain carries TRBV12-3 or TRBV12-4 and TRBJ2-1, with D perhaps TRBD2 (5 bases). V shed 3 bases and J shed 3 bases, with 6 bases lying between them. The length of the CDR3 is 13 residues. Here the CDR3 reads CASSLRDYNEQFF. For the CDR3, the DNA is TGTGCCAGCAGTTTGAGGGACTACAATGAGCAGTTCTTC.

The genes are TRBV11-1 and TRBJ2-2; no definite D call. V was pared by 6 bases and J by 5 bases, with 10 bases between. Germline-derived CDR1 and CDR2 are SGHAT and FQDESV (reference sequence). CDR3 size: 13 residues. The CDR3 loop reads CASRRVLTGELFF. DNA for the CDR3: TGTGCCAGCAGACGGGTACTTACCGGGGAGCTGTTTTTT.

This clonotype was recorded at least ten times. This chain joins TRBV11-2 and TRBJ2-7; 9 bases align to TRBD1. Per germline, CDR1 SGHAT and CDR2 FQNNGV. CDR3 size: 13 residues. V lost 8 bases to trimming and J lost 1 base; unmatched junction nucleotides: 3. The CDR3 DNA follows: TGTGCCAGCGGGACAGGGAGTTCCTACGAGCAGTACTTC. This sequence encodes CASGTGSSYEQYF.

V is TRBV9 and J is TRBJ2-7; 9 nucleotides align to TRBD2. Germline V gene sequence: CDR1 SGDLS, CDR2 YYNGEE. The CDR3 extends over 15 amino acids. V lost 0 bases to trimming and J lost 1 base; unmatched junction nucleotides: 2. CDR3 bases: TGTGCCAGCAGCGTAGGACTAGCGGATTCCTACGAGCAGTACTTC. It codes for CASSVGLADSYEQYF.

Ten or more counts support this clonotype. J is TRBJ1-1 and V is TRBV27; 7 bases are a match to TRBD1. This CDR3 has 13 amino acids. The germline gives CDR1 MNHEY, CDR2 SMNVEV (reference sequence). V shed 3 bases, J shed 7 bases, and the junction held 5 bases outside the gene matches. This CDR3 reads CASSFTGTVEAFF. CDR3 in DNA: TGTGCCAGCAGTTTCACCGGGACAGTTGAAGCTTTCTTT.

In this sample, this clonotype turned up a few times. The gene calls are TRBV20-1 and TRBJ2-1; D call uncertain. Germline-derived CDR1 and CDR2 are DFQATT and SNEGSKA (reference sequence). The germline V and J ends were trimmed by 6 bases and 3 bases, with 15 bases remaining between them. The CDR3 sequence is 14 residues long. As DNA, the CDR3 is TGCAGTGCCCCAGAGACACGTCGCTACAATGAGCAGTTCTTC. Protein product: CSAPETRRYNEQFF.

This sequence joins TRBV20-1 and TRBJ2-1; possibly TRBD1 for D (6 bases). The CDR3 spans 13 residues. Germline loops: CDR1 DFQATT, CDR2 SNEGSKA (reference sequence). V lost 6 bases, J lost 7 bases, and 16 bases lay in between. CDR3 region: CSAPGEGVNEQFF. CDR3 coding DNA: TGCAGTGCCCCTGGAGAGGGGGTGAATGAGCAGTTCTTC.

The chain is built from TRBV9 and TRBJ2-1; D remains ambiguous. The germline V gene has CDR1 SGDLS and CDR2 YYNGEE. V was pared by 0 bases and J by 0 bases, with 7 bases between. The CDR3 runs to 15 residues. CDR3 loop: CASSVGLGSYNEQFF. The CDR3 nucleotides read TGTGCCAGCAGCGTAGGACTGGGCTCCTACAATGAGCAGTTCTTC. Based on the CDR3 plus reference TRBV9 and TRBJ2-1, the full variable domain is DSGVTQTPKHLITATGQRVTLRCSPRSGDLSVYWYQQSLDQGLQFLIQYYNGEERAKGNILERFSAQQFPDLHSELNLSSLELGDSALYFCASSVGLGSYNEQFFGPGTRLTVL.

V gene TRBV20-1 combines with J gene TRBJ2-7, with 10 bases aligning to TRBD2. The CDR3 has 13 residues. J gave up 3 bases and V 4 bases, and 3 bases lay outside the gene matches. The V gene's germline CDR1 is DFQATT and CDR2 SNEGSKA (reference sequence). The CDR3 sequence: CSATSGGHYEQYV. Here the CDR3 DNA reads TGCAGTGCTACTAGCGGGGGTCACTACGAGCAGTACGTC.

This clonotype occurred a few times. The CDR3 is CASSLWGGNLSGNTIYF. DNA for the CDR3: TGTGCCAGCAGCTTGTGGGGCGGGAATCTCTCTGGAAACACCATATATTTT. The chain employs TRBV5-5 and TRBJ1-3; tentative D call: TRBD1 (5 bases). The V and J ends lost 1 base and 0 bases respectively, with 14 bases between them. The CDR3 length is 17 residues. CDR1 and CDR2 (germline): SGHKS, YYEKEE (reference sequence).

The gene calls are TRBV20-1 and TRBJ2-4; tentative D call: TRBD2 (6 bases). Germline V CDR1 and CDR2: DFQATT, SNEGSKA (reference sequence). This CDR3 has 14 amino acids. V lost 0 bases and J lost 7, with 13 bases in between. Here the CDR3 reads CSARDQEGRNIQYF. The CDR3 coding sequence is TGCAGTGCTAGAGATCAGGAGGGTAGGAACATTCAGTACTTC.

This clonotype was counted only a few times. The chain combines TRBV6-5 with TRBJ1-5, with TRBD1 as a possible D gene (5 bases). This CDR3 is 18 amino acids long. V was shortened by 1 base and J by 1 base, with 17 bases between the two germline ends. The germline V gene encodes CDR1 MNHEY and CDR2 SVGAGI. CDR3 sequence: CASSYFEGPRESNQPQHF. The CDR3 DNA follows: TGTGCCAGCAGTTACTTCGAGGGACCGAGGGAAAGCAATCAGCCCCAGCATTTT.

The V call is TRBV28, the J call TRBJ2-5; D unclear. CDR3 size: 14 residues. Germline values: CDR1 MDHEN, CDR2 SYDVKM. V dropped 6 bases and J dropped 4 bases, with 15 bases sitting between them. The CDR3: CASSPGWGRETQYF. The CDR3 DNA is TGTGCCAGCAGCCCTGGTTGGGGAAGAGAGACCCAGTACTTC.

The V and J genes are TRBV7-9 and TRBJ1-5, with TRBD1 as a possible D gene (6 bases). There are 14 residues in the CDR3. The V end was cut by 5 bases, the J end by 5 bases, with 13 bases between. CDR1 is SEHNR and CDR2 is FQNEAQ in the germline V gene (reference sequence). DNA of the CDR3: TGTGCCAGCAGCACGACAGGATCCCATCAGCCCCAGCATTTT. Translation gives CASSTTGSHQPQHF.

This clonotype occurred many times. The chain links TRBV20-1 to TRBJ2-3; 8 bases are shared with TRBD2. The CDR3 is made up of 14 amino acids. V dropped 2 bases and J dropped 7; count of bases not matched to a gene: 8. In germline, CDR1 is DFQATT, CDR2 SNEGSKA (reference sequence). CDR3 nucleotides: TGCAGTGCTAGAACGAGCGGGGGCGGTTATACGCAGTATTTT. This sequence encodes CSARTSGGGYTQYF.

This clonotype was counted at least ten times. The chain is built from TRBV5-1 and TRBJ2-1; 7 positions agree with TRBD1. The CDR3 length is 14 residues. The germline V gene has CDR1 SGHRS and CDR2 YFSETQ. With 2 bases clipped from V and 6 bases from J, the junction kept 5 bases outside the gene matches. CDR3 sequence reads: CASSFPGQSNEQFF. CDR3 coding DNA: TGCGCCAGCAGCTTCCCGGGACAGAGCAATGAGCAGTTCTTC.

The table lists this clonotype with a few counts. CDR3 sequence reads: CASSFGQGGNIQYF. CDR3 in DNA: TGTGCCAGCAGTTTTGGACAGGGTGGAAACATTCAGTACTTC. The chain couples TRBV12-3 or TRBV12-4 to TRBJ2-4, with 8 nucleotides matching TRBD1. With V trimmed by 3 bases and J by 6 bases, 4 bases remained unmatched. CDR3 size: 14 residues.

This clonotype showed up just a few times. This chain connects TRBV20-1 to TRBJ2-2; D uncertain. This CDR3 has 17 amino acids. The V and J ends lost 3 bases and 0 bases respectively, with 17 bases between them. Germline CDR1 and CDR2: DFQATT and SNEGSKA (reference sequence). The CDR3 DNA sequence: TGCAGTGCTAGGCCCTGGGTGGGCAGTACGAACACCGGGGAGCTGTTTTTT. As protein: CSARPWVGSTNTGELFF.

The chain recombines TRBV20-1 with TRBJ1-5; D gene unclear. The germline V gene has CDR1 DFQATT and CDR2 SNEGSKA (reference sequence). CDR3 length: 14 residues. The CDR3 is CSGNRLPIDQPQHF. Here the CDR3 DNA reads TGCAGCGGAAATCGACTACCTATCGATCAGCCCCAGCATTTT.

This clonotype was found a few times. The chain has TRBV7-8 and TRBJ1-2; D might be TRBD1 (5 bases). V lost 5 bases to trimming and J lost 8 bases, with 15 bases between them. This CDR3 is built from 13 residues. The V gene's germline CDR1 is SGHVS and CDR2 FQNEAQ. The CDR3 DNA follows: TGTGCCAGCAGCCTCCGGGACTTTACAGGCTACACCTTC. This codes for CASSLRDFTGYTF.

This clonotype was recorded many times. The chain couples TRBV20-1 to TRBJ1-3; the D gene is possibly TRBD1 (5 bases). Germline CDR1 and CDR2: DFQATT and SNEGSKA (reference sequence). The CDR3 has 14 residues. V was trimmed by 2 bases and J by 3 bases, leaving 11 bases between them. The CDR3 loop reads CSARRGISGNTIYF. CDR3 DNA: TGCAGTGCTAGACGGGGGATCAGTGGAAACACCATATATTTT.

This sequence joins TRBV20-1 and TRBJ2-7; 7 nucleotides match TRBD1. Unmatched junction bases numbered 16, after V lost 7 bases and J lost 1 base. The CDR3 runs to 16 residues. Germline V gene data show CDR1 as DFQATT and CDR2 as SNEGSKA (reference sequence). CDR3 in amino acids: CSVPNRHRGLSYEQYV. The CDR3 nucleotides read TGCAGTGTCCCTAATCGGCACAGGGGTCTTTCCTACGAGCAGTACGTC.

This clonotype was seen repeatedly, ten times or more. V gene TRBV20-1 combines with J gene TRBJ2-1; TRBD2 aligns across 12 bases. The CDR3 has 15 amino acids. J was trimmed by 3 bases and V by 2 bases; bases with no gene match: 2. The germline V gene has CDR1 DFQATT and CDR2 SNEGSKA (reference sequence). The DNA of the CDR3 is TGCAGTGCTAGACTAGCGGGGGGGCGCTACAATGAGCAGTTCTTC. Protein product: CSARLAGGRYNEQFF.

The J gene is TRBJ2-2, the V gene TRBV5-1; D is undetermined. Trimming shortened V by 7 bases and J by 3 bases, and 13 bases separated the two germline ends. The germline V gene encodes CDR1 SGHRS and CDR2 YFSETQ. This CDR3 comprises 14 residues. Written as DNA, the CDR3 is TGCGCCAGCGTTCAGGATATTTACACCGGGGAGCTGTTTTTT. Translation gives CASVQDIYTGELFF.